A single sample is the source of the 17 T cell receptor beta chains below, sequenced in a study of T cell changes during pregnancy in multiple sclerosis. Generated by immunoSEQ multiplex PCR, the TCRdb table keeps only in-frame clones and is missing some. The sample yields roughly 99,000 clones, around 92% seen once. Here the sequenced sample was peripheral blood, taken in the third trimester of pregnancy. The receptors were gathered from a female donor in good health, enrolled as a control in a pregnancy study.

The chain joins TRBV9 to TRBJ1-2, with TRBD1 matching 10 bases. CDR1 SGDLS and CDR2 YYNGEE come from the germline V gene. This CDR3 region has 18 residues. The J segment lost 5 bases and the V segment lost 0 bases, leaving 13 bases of the junction unmatched. The CDR3 bases are TGTGCCAGCAGCGTAGCTCTCGGACAGGGACAGGGGTGGTATGGCTACACCTTC. Translating gives CASSVALGQGQGWYGYTF.

The chain uses TRBV5-5 and TRBJ1-1, with D possibly being TRBD1 (6 bases). Germline values: CDR1 SGHKS, CDR2 YYEKEE (reference sequence). The CDR3 consists of 16 residues. Trimming shortened V by 1 base and J by 1 base, and 14 bases separated the two germline ends. The CDR3 nucleotides read TGTGCCAGCAGCTTGACTCAGGGGAGTTGGAACACTGAAGCTTTCTTT. It yields the protein CASSLTQGSWNTEAFF. Together with reference TRBV5-5 and TRBJ1-1, the CDR3 gives the full variable domain: DAGVTQSPTHLIKTRGQQVTLRCSPISGHKSVSWYQQVLGQGPQFIFQYYEKEERGRGNFPDRFSARQFPNYSSELNVNALLLGDSALYLCASSLTQGSWNTEAFFGQGTRLTVV.

J is TRBJ2-3 and V is TRBV5-8; D may be TRBD1 (5 bases). V gave up 0 bases and J gave up 4 bases, with 12 bases separating them. Germline V gene data show CDR1 as SGHTS and CDR2 as YDEGEE. The CDR3 extends over 15 amino acids. CDR3 nucleotide sequence: TGTGCCAGCAGCTTGGAGGGGTTTCCAGCAGATACGCAGTATTTT. This codes for CASSLEGFPADTQYF.

This sequence joins TRBV19 and TRBJ2-1; 9 bases agree with TRBD1. The CDR3 spans 16 residues. Germline CDR1 is LNHDA and CDR2 is SQIVND (reference sequence). The V gene end was trimmed by 5 bases and the J gene end by 8 bases; junction bases not matched to a gene: 13. CDR3 in amino acids: CASSALTGGSLYEQFF. Here the CDR3 DNA reads TGTGCCAGTAGTGCTTTGACAGGGGGGTCTCTTTATGAGCAGTTCTTC. The variable domain in full, completed from reference TRBV19 and TRBJ2-1, reads DGGITQSPKYLFRKEGQNVTLSCEQNLNHDAMYWYRQDPGQGLRLIYYSQIVNDFQKGDIAEGYSVSREKKESFPLTVTSAQKNPTAFYLCASSALTGGSLYEQFFGPGTRLTVL.

With regard to this clone: The same CDR3 arises from other DNA sequences in this sample as well. The chain has TRBV7-2 and TRBJ2-3; unclear D gene. Trimming pared 5 bases from V and 2 bases from J, leaving 5 bases between. The CDR3 spans 12 residues. CDR1 is SGHTA, CDR2 FQGNSA, per germline. CDR3 loop: CASSPSTDTQYF. CDR3 DNA sequence: TGTGCCAGCAGCCCCTCCACAGATACGCAGTATTTT. Based on the CDR3 plus reference TRBV7-2 and TRBJ2-3, the full variable domain is GAGVSQSPSNKVTEKGKDVELRCDPISGHTALYWYRQSLGQGLEFLIYFQGNSAPDKSGLPSDRFSAERTGGSVSTLTIQRTQQEDSAVYLCASSPSTDTQYFGPGTRLTVL.

This clone was detected only once. The chain links TRBV5-1 to TRBJ2-7, with 10 bases lining up with TRBD1. The germline V gene encodes CDR1 SGHRS and CDR2 YFSETQ. Trimming removed 0 bases from V and 1 base from J; junction bases left unmatched: 4. The CDR3 runs to 16 residues. CDR3 in amino acids: CASSLVKGQGSYEQYF. In DNA form, the CDR3 reads TGCGCCAGCAGCTTGGTTAAGGGACAGGGGTCCTACGAGCAGTACTTC.

DNA for the CDR3: TGTGCCAGTAGTGTGGGCGGCCAGGGGGCGGACGGCTACACCTTC. The encoded protein is CASSVGGQGADGYTF. The genes are TRBV19 and TRBJ1-2, with 8 bases that match TRBD1. The V and J ends lost 5 bases and 8 bases, in that order; junction bases with no gene match: 13. The length of the CDR3 is 15 residues. CDR1 and CDR2 from the germline V gene are LNHDA and SQIVND (reference sequence). The whole variable domain, remainder taken from reference TRBV19 and TRBJ1-2, is DGGITQSPKYLFRKEGQNVTLSCEQNLNHDAMYWYRQDPGQGLRLIYYSQIVNDFQKGDIAEGYSVSREKKESFPLTVTSAQKNPTAFYLCASSVGGQGADGYTFGSGTRLTVV.

The V call is TRBV13, the J call TRBJ2-5; 7 nucleotides match TRBD1. Germline V gives CDR1 PRHDT, CDR2 FYEKMQ (reference sequence). Germline trimming cut 5 bases from V and 4 bases from J; bases unmatched to any gene: 10. The CDR3 covers 15 residues. For the CDR3, the DNA is TGTGCCAGCAGCGGCCGGGACAGTTTTATAGAGACCCAGTACTTC. It specifies CASSGRDSFIETQYF.

This chain joins TRBV7-3 and TRBJ2-3, with 8 positions matching TRBD1. This CDR3 is built from 12 residues. V lost 0 bases, J lost 11 bases, and 1 base stayed unmatched. Germline lookup yields CDR1 SGHTA and CDR2 FQGTGA. CDR3 DNA: TGTGCCAGCAGCTTAACCGGACAGGGGCAGTATTTT. It yields the protein CASSLTGQGQYF.

The rearrangement joins TRBV11-2 to TRBJ2-3; 15 bases match TRBD2. The CDR3 runs to 15 residues. V lost 8 bases to trimming and J lost 7 bases; unmatched junction nucleotides: 7. In germline, CDR1 is SGHAT, CDR2 FQNNGV. CDR3 coding DNA: TGTGCCAGCGGACGGACTAGCGGGGGGGTAAATACGCAGTATTTT. This sequence encodes CASGRTSGGVNTQYF.

The genes are TRBV12-5 and TRBJ1-6; D is unclear. Germline V lookup: CDR1 LGHNT, CDR2 FRNRAP. V was pared by 1 base and J by 3 bases, with 13 bases between. The CDR3 length is 17 residues. CDR3 DNA sequence: TGTGCTAGTGGTTTGGCGCCCGGTTTCTTCTATAATTCACCCCTCCACTTT. Its translation is CASGLAPGFFYNSPLHF. Full variable domain (remainder filled in from reference TRBV12-5 and TRBJ1-6): DARVTQTPRHKVTEMGQEVTMRCQPILGHNTVFWYRQTMMQGLELLAYFRNRAPLDDSGMPKDRFSAEMPDATLATLKIQPSEPRDSAVYFCASGLAPGFFYNSPLHFGNGTRLTVT.

The chain links TRBV6-5 to TRBJ1-2, with 7 bases aligning to TRBD1. Germline lookup yields CDR1 MNHEY and CDR2 SVGAGI. With 0 bases clipped from V and 7 bases from J, the junction kept 8 bases outside the gene matches. CDR3 length: 15 residues. The CDR3 is CASSYSYRGEGGYTF. In nucleotides, the CDR3 is TGTGCCAGCAGTTACTCGTACAGGGGAGAGGGTGGCTACACCTTC.

The V and J genes are TRBV5-1 and TRBJ2-5, with a possible D match to TRBD2 (5 bases). This CDR3 has 14 residues. Per germline, CDR1 SGHRS and CDR2 YFSETQ. Trimming pared 3 bases from V and 7 bases from J, leaving 16 bases between. CDR3 amino acids: CASSSGELPGTQYF. The CDR3 DNA reads TGCGCCAGCAGCTCCGGGGAGCTACCAGGGACCCAGTACTTC.

This clone was seen only once. The rearrangement joins TRBV5-6 to TRBJ1-4; 7 positions agree with TRBD1. With 2 bases clipped from V and 7 bases from J, the junction kept 5 bases outside the gene matches. The germline gives CDR1 SGHDT, CDR2 YYEEEE. This CDR3 spans 14 amino acids. CDR3 sequence reads: CASSFRQGFEKLFF. For the CDR3, the DNA is TGTGCCAGCAGCTTCCGACAGGGTTTTGAAAAACTGTTTTTT.

As to this clone: The same CDR3 also results from other DNA sequences found in this sample. This sequence joins TRBV7-9 and TRBJ2-7, with 13 bases fitting TRBD2. This CDR3 is 15 amino acids long. Germline CDR1 and CDR2: SEHNR and FQNEAQ (reference sequence). The V and J ends lost 4 bases and 6 bases, in that order; junction bases with no gene match: 6. The CDR3 sequence is CASSSRLAGGSEQYF. As DNA, the CDR3 is TGTGCCAGCAGCTCCCGACTAGCGGGGGGTAGCGAGCAGTACTTC.

The chain links TRBV9 to TRBJ2-5, with 8 bases aligning to TRBD1. This CDR3 region has 15 residues. In germline, CDR1 is SGDLS, CDR2 YYNGEE. V dropped 0 bases and J dropped 4; count of bases not matched to a gene: 5. CDR3 nucleotide sequence: TGTGCCAGCAGCGTAGAACAGGGGGTGGCAGAGACCCAGTACTTC. Translation: CASSVEQGVAETQYF.

DNA of the CDR3: TGTGCCAGCAGCGCAGAGGGACAGGGGAGGACTGAAGCTTTCTTT. Its protein product is CASSAEGQGRTEAFF. The rearrangement uses TRBV9 and TRBJ1-1; 10 bases map to TRBD1. V trimming: 3 bases; J trimming: 5 bases; junction bases outside the gene matches: 7. Germline V gene lookup returns CDR1 SGDLS and CDR2 YYNGEE. The CDR3 consists of 15 residues.